The clone carrying this T cell receptor (beta chain) appeared many times. Its antigen is not known. Germline V gene sequence: CDR1 SGHTA, CDR2 FQGNSA. This CDR3 region has 19 residues. Trimming left V 1 base short and J 2 bases short, with 21 bases between. The record originates from a study of T cell repertoires in cytomegalovirus infection. TCRdb analysed the reads with MiXCR anew, one entry per CDR3 protein. Of about 360,000 distinct CDR3 sequences listed, about 34% are singletons. This clonotype was sampled from a human donor in good health (CMV status not recorded). Some clones in this sample may be carry-over from other donors' samples. Sample: cultured PBMCs, taken from culture after CMV antigen stimulation. The chain links TRBV7-2 to TRBJ1-3; D possibly corresponds to TRBD1 (5 bases). The CDR3 coding sequence is TGTGCCAGCAGCTTAGGAAGTGGTACAGGATCAATGACTGGAAACACCATATATTTT. It translates to CASSLGSGTGSMTGNTIYF.